The 18 T cell receptor beta chains reported below all come from one sample, sequenced in a study of OX40 agonist ivuxolimab in advanced cancers. Data came from immunoSEQ multiplex PCR; TCRdb stores just in-frame clones and leaves some out. There are about 43,000 clones in the sample; 80% occur only once, and around 4% lies in the top ten. The specimen was CD4+ or CD8+ T cells sorted from blood, collected in a trial of the OX40 agonist ivuxolimab. These TCRs come from an adult with an advanced solid tumor such as melanoma, head and neck, liver or kidney cancer.

The chain has TRBV6-5 and TRBJ1-6; tentative D call: TRBD1 (6 bases). This CDR3 contains 15 residues. Germline V gene data show CDR1 as MNHEY and CDR2 as SVGAGI. Trimming took off 6 bases at V and 2 bases at J, with 11 bases between the two ends. The CDR3 region has the DNA TGTGCCAGCAGACCTGGGACACCCTATAATTCACCCCTCCACTTT. It specifies CASRPGTPYNSPLHF.

The gene calls are TRBV5-6 and TRBJ2-1; D could derive from TRBD1 or TRBD2 (6 bases each). The CDR3 is made up of 15 amino acids. Germline lookup yields CDR1 SGHDT and CDR2 YYEEEE. Trimming removed 4 bases from V and 0 bases from J, with 11 bases in between. The chain's CDR3 is CASSTQGLSYNEQFF. CDR3 coding DNA: TGTGCCAGCAGCACACAGGGACTCTCCTACAATGAGCAGTTCTTC.

The J gene is TRBJ2-1, the V gene TRBV7-6; 13 bases fit TRBD2. The CDR3 runs to 16 residues. Germline CDR1 reads SGHVS; CDR2 reads FNYEAQ. With 5 bases clipped from V and 7 bases from J, the junction kept 8 bases outside the gene matches. Written as DNA, the CDR3 is TGTGCCAGCAGCCTAAGGACTAGCGGGAGTAGTAATGAGCAGTTCTTC. Its protein product is CASSLRTSGSSNEQFF.

The genes are TRBV7-3 and TRBJ2-2; D may be TRBD1 or TRBD2 (5 bases each). Trimming left V 2 bases short and J 5 bases short, with 12 bases between. This CDR3 is built from 15 residues. Germline V lookup: CDR1 SGHTA, CDR2 FQGTGA. CDR3 amino acids: CASSLSGLKTGELFF. The CDR3 coding sequence is TGTGCCAGCAGCTTATCGGGGCTAAAAACCGGGGAGCTGTTTTTT.

CDR3 in DNA: TGTGCCAGCAGCACCGGGACAGGGGGAGAGACCCAGTACTTC. Its protein is CASSTGTGGETQYF. This chain uses TRBV5-6 with TRBJ2-5; 11 bases line up with TRBD1. There are 14 residues in the CDR3. J lost 4 bases, V lost 4 bases, and 3 bases had no gene match. The V gene's germline CDR1 is SGHDT and CDR2 YYEEEE.

The V gene is TRBV27, the J gene TRBJ1-4; D unclear. The CDR3 runs 14 residues. Germline V lookup: CDR1 MNHEY, CDR2 SMNVEV (reference sequence). V lost 2 bases and J lost 7, with 11 bases in between. The CDR3: CASSLAESSEKLFF. CDR3 DNA: TGTGCCAGCAGTTTAGCCGAAAGCAGTGAAAAACTGTTTTTT.

V gene TRBV5-1 combines with J gene TRBJ2-7; D might be TRBD1 or TRBD2, each matching 6 bases. The ends were cut back, 4 bases at V and 4 bases at J, with 12 bases in the middle. The germline V gene has CDR1 SGHRS and CDR2 YFSETQ. The CDR3 length is 13 residues. CDR3 region: CASSRGTPYEQYF. In nucleotides, the CDR3 is TGCGCCAGCAGCAGGGGGACTCCTTACGAGCAGTACTTC.

The rearrangement links TRBV30 to TRBJ1-1, with D uncertain. CDR1 and CDR2 (germline): GTSNPN, SVGIG (reference sequence). The CDR3 totals 13 residues. Trimming pared 2 bases from V and 4 bases from J, leaving 11 bases between. CDR3 loop: CAWSSNGITEAFF. The CDR3 DNA sequence: TGTGCCTGGAGTTCTAACGGGATCACTGAAGCTTTCTTT.

This chain connects TRBV30 to TRBJ2-7; 10 bases map to TRBD2. V trimming: 2 bases; J trimming: 5 bases; junction bases outside the gene matches: 15. The CDR3 has 17 residues. Germline assignment: CDR1 GTSNPN and CDR2 SVGIG (reference sequence). DNA for the CDR3: TGTGCCTGGAGTAGGGGAACTAGCGGGACCGACCGCGACGAGCAGTACTTC. Amino acids: CAWSRGTSGTDRDEQYF. The whole variable domain, remainder taken from reference TRBV30 and TRBJ2-7, is SQTIHQWPATLVQPVGSPLSLECTVEGTSNPNLYWYRQAAGRGLQLLFYSVGIGQISSEVPQNLSASRPQDRQFILSSKKLLLSDSGFYLCAWSRGTSGTDRDEQYFGPGTRLTVT.

The V and J genes are TRBV9 and TRBJ1-2, with 7 bases that match TRBD1. CDR3 length equals 13 residues. The trim removed 3 bases at V and 6 bases at J, leaving 5 bases unmatched. Germline V gives CDR1 SGDLS, CDR2 YYNGEE. The CDR3 sequence is CASSAQGGNGYTF. The CDR3 bases are TGTGCCAGCAGCGCCCAGGGGGGGAATGGCTACACCTTC.

The CDR3 reads CASTLRASGIYEQYF. The CDR3 DNA is TGTGCCAGCACCCTACGGGCTAGCGGGATCTACGAGCAGTACTTC. The gene calls are TRBV2 and TRBJ2-7; TRBD2 matches at 9 bases. The CDR3 is 15 amino acids. V gave up 7 bases and J gave up 3 bases; unmatched junction bases: 10. CDR1 is SNHLY, CDR2 FYNNEI, per germline.

The V call is TRBV30, the J call TRBJ1-1, with TRBD1 matching 7 bases. Germline trimming cut 1 base from V and 1 base from J; bases unmatched to any gene: 0. Germline CDR1 reads GTSNPN; CDR2 reads SVGIG (reference sequence). This CDR3 comprises 13 residues. CDR3 DNA sequence: TGTGCCTGGAGTGGGACAGGGAACACTGAAGCTTTCTTT. Its translation: CAWSGTGNTEAFF.

The chain has TRBV9 and TRBJ1-2, with TRBD1 identical over 8 bases. V trimming: 4 bases; J trimming: 4 bases; junction bases outside the gene matches: 9. Germline loops: CDR1 SGDLS, CDR2 YYNGEE. The CDR3 extends over 15 amino acids. The CDR3 DNA follows: TGTGCCAGCAGCAGCCTCAGGGGGCTTTCCTATGGCTACACCTTC. It encodes CASSSLRGLSYGYTF.

This CDR3 reads CASSLGAQGNQPQHF. Written as DNA, the CDR3 is TGCGCCAGCAGCTTGGGAGCCCAGGGGAATCAGCCCCAGCATTTT. The rearrangement links TRBV5-1 to TRBJ1-5; a weak D match, TRBD1 (6 bases). The CDR3 runs to 15 residues. Germline CDR1 and CDR2: SGHRS and YFSETQ. V gave up 0 bases and J gave up 4 bases, with 11 bases separating them.

The chain combines TRBV18 with TRBJ2-1, with 7 bases aligning to TRBD1. This CDR3 is built from 16 residues. V dropped 3 bases and J dropped 8; count of bases not matched to a gene: 13. The germline gives CDR1 KGHSH, CDR2 LQKENI. CDR3 in amino acids: CASSPGKGALTDEQFF. In DNA form, the CDR3 reads TGTGCCAGCTCACCGGGAAAGGGGGCTCTGACCGATGAGCAGTTCTTC.

The chain employs TRBV18 and TRBJ1-2; the match to TRBD1 covers 7 bases. Germline V CDR1 and CDR2: KGHSH, LQKENI. The CDR3 is 14 amino acids. Unmatched junction bases numbered 5, after V lost 3 bases and J lost 4 bases. CDR3 residues: CASSPSRDSYGYTF. The CDR3 DNA reads as TGTGCCAGCTCACCCTCCCGGGACAGCTATGGCTACACCTTC.

The V gene is TRBV11-2, the J gene TRBJ1-3; D unclear. Germline V gives CDR1 SGHAT, CDR2 FQNNGV. This CDR3 has 17 residues. V shed 0 bases and J shed 1 base, with 13 bases lying between them. The CDR3 coding sequence is TGTGCCAGCAGCTTAGATGATTTCGGCTATTCTGGAAACACCATATATTTT. It translates to CASSLDDFGYSGNTIYF.

The chain combines TRBV11-2 with TRBJ1-3; D is unclear. V lost 3 bases, J lost 0 bases, and 9 bases lay in between. The CDR3 consists of 15 residues. Germline V lookup: CDR1 SGHAT, CDR2 FQNNGV. The CDR3 loop reads CASSFSEFSGNTIYF. The CDR3 DNA follows: TGTGCCAGCAGCTTCTCCGAATTCTCTGGAAACACCATATATTTT. Using reference TRBV11-2 and TRBJ1-3 for the parts outside the CDR3, the full variable domain is EAGVAQSPRYKIIEKRQSVAFWCNPISGHATLYWYQQILGQGPKLLIQFQNNGVVDDSQLPKDRFSAERLKGVDSTLKIQPAKLEDSAVYLCASSFSEFSGNTIYFGEGSWLTVV.